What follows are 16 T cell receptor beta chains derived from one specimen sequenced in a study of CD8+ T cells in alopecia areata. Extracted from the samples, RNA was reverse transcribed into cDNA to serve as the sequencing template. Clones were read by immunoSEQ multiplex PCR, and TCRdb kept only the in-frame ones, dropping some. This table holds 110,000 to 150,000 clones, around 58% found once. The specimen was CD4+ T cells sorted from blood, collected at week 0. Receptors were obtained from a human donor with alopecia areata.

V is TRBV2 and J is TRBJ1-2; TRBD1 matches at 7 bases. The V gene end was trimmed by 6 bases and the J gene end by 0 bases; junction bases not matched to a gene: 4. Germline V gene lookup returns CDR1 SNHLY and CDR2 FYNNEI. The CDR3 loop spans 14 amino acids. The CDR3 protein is CASSWDRANYGYTF. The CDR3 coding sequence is TGTGCCAGCAGCTGGGACAGAGCTAACTATGGCTACACCTTC.

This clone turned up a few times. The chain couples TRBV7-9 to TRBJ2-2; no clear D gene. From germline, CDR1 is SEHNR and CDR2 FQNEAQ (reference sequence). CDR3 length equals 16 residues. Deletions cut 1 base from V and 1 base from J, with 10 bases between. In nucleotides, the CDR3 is TGTGCCAGCAGCTTAGGTGGTCCACAGAACACCGGGGAGCTGTTTTTT. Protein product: CASSLGGPQNTGELFF.

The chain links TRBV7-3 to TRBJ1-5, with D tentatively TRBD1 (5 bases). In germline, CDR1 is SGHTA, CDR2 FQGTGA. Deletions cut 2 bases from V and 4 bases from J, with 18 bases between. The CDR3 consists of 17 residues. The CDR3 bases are TGTGCCAGCAGCTTAGGGGGTGGGGCAGGCCAAAATCAGCCCCAGCATTTT. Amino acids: CASSLGGGAGQNQPQHF.

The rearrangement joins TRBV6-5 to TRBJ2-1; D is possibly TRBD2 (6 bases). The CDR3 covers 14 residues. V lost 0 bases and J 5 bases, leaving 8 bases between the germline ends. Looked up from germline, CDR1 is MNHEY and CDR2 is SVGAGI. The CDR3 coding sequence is TGTGCCAGCAGTTACTCGCGGAGGGACAATGAGCAGTTCTTC. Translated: CASSYSRRDNEQFF.

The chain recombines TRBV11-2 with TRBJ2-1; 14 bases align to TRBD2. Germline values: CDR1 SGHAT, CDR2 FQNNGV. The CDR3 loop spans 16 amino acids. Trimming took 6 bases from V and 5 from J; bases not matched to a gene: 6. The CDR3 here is CASRPTSGGAHNEQFF. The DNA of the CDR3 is TGTGCCAGCAGACCGACTAGCGGGGGGGCTCACAATGAGCAGTTCTTC.

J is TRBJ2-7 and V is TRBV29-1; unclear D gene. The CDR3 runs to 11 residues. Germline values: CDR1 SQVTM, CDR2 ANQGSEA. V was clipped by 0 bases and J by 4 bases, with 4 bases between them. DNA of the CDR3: TGCAGCGTTGAAGAGGTGTACGAGCAGTACTTC. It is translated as CSVEEVYEQYF.

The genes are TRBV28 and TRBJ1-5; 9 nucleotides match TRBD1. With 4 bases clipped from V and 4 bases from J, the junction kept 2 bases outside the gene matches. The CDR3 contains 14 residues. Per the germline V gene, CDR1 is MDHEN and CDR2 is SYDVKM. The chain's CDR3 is CASSSTGGNQPQHF. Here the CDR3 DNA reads TGTGCCAGCAGTTCGACAGGGGGAAATCAGCCCCAGCATTTT.

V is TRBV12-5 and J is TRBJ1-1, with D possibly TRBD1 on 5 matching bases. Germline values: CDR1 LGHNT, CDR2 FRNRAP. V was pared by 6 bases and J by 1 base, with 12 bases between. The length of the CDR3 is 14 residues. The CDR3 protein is CASGPHRTNTEAFF. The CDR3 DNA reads TGTGCTAGTGGACCCCACAGGACGAACACTGAAGCTTTCTTT.

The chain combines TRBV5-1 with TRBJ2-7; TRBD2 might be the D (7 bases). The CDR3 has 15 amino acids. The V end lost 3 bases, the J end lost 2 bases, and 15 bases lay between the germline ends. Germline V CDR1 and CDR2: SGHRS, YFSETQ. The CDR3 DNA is TGCGCCAGCAGCTGGGGGGGCCAGGGGACCTACGAGCAGTACTTC. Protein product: CASSWGGQGTYEQYF.

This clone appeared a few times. The CDR3 is CASSQLASSADTQYF. CDR3 DNA: TGTGCCAGCAGCCAGCTAGCGAGTAGCGCAGATACGCAGTATTTT. V is TRBV7-8 and J is TRBJ2-3; D perhaps matches TRBD2 (6 bases). This CDR3 is built from 15 residues. CDR1 and CDR2 (germline): SGHVS, FQNEAQ. V was trimmed by 5 bases and J by 4 bases, leaving 16 bases between them.

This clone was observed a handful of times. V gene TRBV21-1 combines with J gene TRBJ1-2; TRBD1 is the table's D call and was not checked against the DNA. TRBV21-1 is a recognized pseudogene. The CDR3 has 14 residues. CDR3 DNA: TGTGCCAGCAGCCCCCGAGACAGGTTCTATGGCTACACCTTC. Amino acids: CASSPRDRFYGYTF.

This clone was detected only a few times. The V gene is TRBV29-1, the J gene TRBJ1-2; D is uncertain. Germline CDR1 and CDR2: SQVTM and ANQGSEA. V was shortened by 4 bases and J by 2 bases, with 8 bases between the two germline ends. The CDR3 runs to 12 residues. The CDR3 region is CSVVHENYGYTF. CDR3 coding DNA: TGCAGCGTTGTACACGAGAACTATGGCTACACCTTC.

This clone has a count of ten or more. For the CDR3, the DNA is TGCAGCGTTGAACCAGGTCGGGAGACCAACACTGAAGCTTTCTTT. It translates to CSVEPGRETNTEAFF. The chain uses TRBV29-1 and TRBJ1-1, with D unresolved. V was trimmed by 2 bases and J by 2 bases, leaving 15 bases between them. This CDR3 comprises 15 residues. Germline V gene lookup returns CDR1 SQVTM and CDR2 ANQGSEA. The entire variable domain, with the rest obtained from reference TRBV29-1 and TRBJ1-1, is as follows: SAVISQKPSRDICQRGTSLTIQCQVDSQVTMMFWYRQQPGQSLTLIATANQGSEATYESGFVIDKFPISRPNLTFSTLTVSNMSPEDSSIYLCSVEPGRETNTEAFFGQGTRLTVV.

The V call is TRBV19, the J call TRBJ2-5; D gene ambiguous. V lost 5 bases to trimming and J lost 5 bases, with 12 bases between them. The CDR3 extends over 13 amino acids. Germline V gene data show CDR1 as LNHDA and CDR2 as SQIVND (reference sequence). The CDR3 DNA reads TGTGCCAGTAGTTTGCACAGACGGGAGACCCAGTACTTC. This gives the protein CASSLHRRETQYF.

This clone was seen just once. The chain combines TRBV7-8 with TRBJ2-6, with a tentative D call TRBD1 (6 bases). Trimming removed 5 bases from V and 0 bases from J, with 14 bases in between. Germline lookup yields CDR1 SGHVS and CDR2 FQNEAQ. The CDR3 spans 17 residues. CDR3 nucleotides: TGTGCCAGCAGCCCAGGACAGCTTAGCTCTGGGGCCAACGTCCTGACTTTC. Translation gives CASSPGQLSSGANVLTF.

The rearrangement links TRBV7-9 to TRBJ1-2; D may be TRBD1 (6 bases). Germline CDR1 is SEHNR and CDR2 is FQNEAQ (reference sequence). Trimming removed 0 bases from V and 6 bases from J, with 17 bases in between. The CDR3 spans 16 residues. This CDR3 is CASSLALGAGTDGYTF. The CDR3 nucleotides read TGTGCCAGCAGCTTAGCTCTGGGGGCCGGGACGGATGGCTACACCTTC.